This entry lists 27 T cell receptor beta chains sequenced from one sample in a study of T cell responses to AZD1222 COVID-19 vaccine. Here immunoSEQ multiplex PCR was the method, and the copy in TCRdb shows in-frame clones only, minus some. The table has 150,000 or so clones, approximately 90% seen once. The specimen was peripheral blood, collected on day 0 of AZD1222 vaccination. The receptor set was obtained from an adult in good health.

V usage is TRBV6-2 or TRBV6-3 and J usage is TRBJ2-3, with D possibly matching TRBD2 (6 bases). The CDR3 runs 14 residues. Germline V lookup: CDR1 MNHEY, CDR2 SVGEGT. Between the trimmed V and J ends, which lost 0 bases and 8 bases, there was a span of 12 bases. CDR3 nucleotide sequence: TGTGCCAGCAGTTACTCGATCGGGGGAGGTACGCAGTATTTT. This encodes CASSYSIGGGTQYF.

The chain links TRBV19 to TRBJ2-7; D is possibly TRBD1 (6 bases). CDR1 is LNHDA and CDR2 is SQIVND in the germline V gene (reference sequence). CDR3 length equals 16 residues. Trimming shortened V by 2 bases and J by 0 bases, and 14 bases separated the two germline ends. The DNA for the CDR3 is TGTGCCAGTAGTATACGGGCCGGACAGACCTCCTACGAGCAGTACTTC. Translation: CASSIRAGQTSYEQYF.

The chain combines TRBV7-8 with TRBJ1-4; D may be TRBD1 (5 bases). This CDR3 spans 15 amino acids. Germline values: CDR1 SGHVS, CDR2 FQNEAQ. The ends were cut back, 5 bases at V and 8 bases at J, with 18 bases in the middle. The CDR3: CASSAPGPSGEKLFF. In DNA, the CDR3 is TGTGCCAGCAGCGCGCCAGGGCCGTCGGGAGAAAAACTGTTTTTT. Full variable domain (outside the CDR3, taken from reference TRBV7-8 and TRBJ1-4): GAGVSQSPRYKVAKRGQDVALRCDPISGHVSLFWYQQALGQGPEFLTYFQNEAQLDKSGLPSDRFFAERPEGSVSTLKIQRTQQEDSAVYLCASSAPGPSGEKLFFGSGTQLSVL.

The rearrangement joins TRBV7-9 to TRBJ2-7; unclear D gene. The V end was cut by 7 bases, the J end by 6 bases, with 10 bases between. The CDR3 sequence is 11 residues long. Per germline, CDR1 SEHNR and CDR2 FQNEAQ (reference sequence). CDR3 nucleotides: TGTGCCAGCATTGGGTCGGTCGAGCAGTACTTC. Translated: CASIGSVEQYF.

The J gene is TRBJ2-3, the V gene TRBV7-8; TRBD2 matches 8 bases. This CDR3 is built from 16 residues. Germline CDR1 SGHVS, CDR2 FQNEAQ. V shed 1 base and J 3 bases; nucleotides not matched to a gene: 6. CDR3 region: CASSLDRTSITDTQYF. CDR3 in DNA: TGTGCCAGCAGCTTAGATAGGACTAGCATTACAGATACGCAGTATTTT. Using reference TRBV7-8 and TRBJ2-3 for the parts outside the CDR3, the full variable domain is GAGVSQSPRYKVAKRGQDVALRCDPISGHVSLFWYQQALGQGPEFLTYFQNEAQLDKSGLPSDRFFAERPEGSVSTLKIQRTQQEDSAVYLCASSLDRTSITDTQYFGPGTRLTVL.

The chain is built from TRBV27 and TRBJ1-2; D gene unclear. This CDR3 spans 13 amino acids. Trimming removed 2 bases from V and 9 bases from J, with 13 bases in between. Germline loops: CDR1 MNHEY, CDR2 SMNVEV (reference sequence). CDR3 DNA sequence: TGTGCCAGCAGTTTAACGTACTCCCTAAGCTACACCTTC. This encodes CASSLTYSLSYTF.

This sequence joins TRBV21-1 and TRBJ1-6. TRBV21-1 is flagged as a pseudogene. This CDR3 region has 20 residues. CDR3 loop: CASSKVRNIGLGGLGSPLHF. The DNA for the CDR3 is TGTGCCAGCAGCAAAGTAAGGAATATCGGACTCGGGGGCTTGGGTTCACCCCTCCACTTT.

CDR3 sequence: CAWWAVHTQYF. The DNA of the CDR3 is TGTGCCTGGTGGGCCGTCCATACGCAGTATTTT. The V gene is TRBV30, the J gene TRBJ2-3; D remains unclear. Between the trimmed V and J ends, which lost 5 bases and 7 bases, there was a span of 10 bases. The CDR3 totals 11 residues. The germline CDR1 and CDR2 sequences are GTSNPN and SVGIG (reference sequence).

For the CDR3, the DNA is TGTGCCAGCAGTTTATCGGCAGGGATTTTATCCTACGAGCAGTACTTC. Its protein is CASSLSAGILSYEQYF. The chain has TRBV27 and TRBJ2-7; TRBD1 might be the D (5 bases). Trimming shortened V by 0 bases and J by 1 base, and 13 bases separated the two germline ends. CDR3 length equals 16 residues. Per the germline V gene, CDR1 is MNHEY and CDR2 is SMNVEV (reference sequence).

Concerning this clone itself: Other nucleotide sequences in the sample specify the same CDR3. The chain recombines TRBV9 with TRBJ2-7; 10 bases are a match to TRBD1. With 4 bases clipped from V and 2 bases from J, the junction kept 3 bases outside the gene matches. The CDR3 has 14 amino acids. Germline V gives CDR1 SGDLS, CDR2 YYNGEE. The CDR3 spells CASSPGTGAYEQYF. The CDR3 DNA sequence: TGTGCCAGCAGCCCTGGGACAGGGGCCTACGAGCAGTACTTC.

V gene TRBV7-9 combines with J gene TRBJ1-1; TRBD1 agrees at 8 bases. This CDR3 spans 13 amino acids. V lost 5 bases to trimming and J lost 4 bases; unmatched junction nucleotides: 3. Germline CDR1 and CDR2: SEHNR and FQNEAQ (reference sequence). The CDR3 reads CASSTGGGTEAFF. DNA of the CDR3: TGTGCCAGCAGCACAGGGGGAGGCACTGAAGCTTTCTTT.

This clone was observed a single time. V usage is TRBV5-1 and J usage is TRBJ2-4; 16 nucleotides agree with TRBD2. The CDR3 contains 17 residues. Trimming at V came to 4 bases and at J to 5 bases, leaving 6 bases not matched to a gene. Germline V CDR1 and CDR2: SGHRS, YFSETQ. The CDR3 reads CASSQGLAGGPQNIQYF. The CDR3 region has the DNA TGCGCCAGCAGCCAGGGACTAGCGGGAGGGCCCCAAAACATTCAGTACTTC. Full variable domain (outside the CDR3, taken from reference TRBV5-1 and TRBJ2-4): KAGVTQTPRYLIKTRGQQVTLSCSPISGHRSVSWYQQTPGQGLQFLFEYFSETQRNKGNFPGRFSGRQFSNSRSEMNVSTLELGDSALYLCASSQGLAGGPQNIQYFGAGTRLSVL.

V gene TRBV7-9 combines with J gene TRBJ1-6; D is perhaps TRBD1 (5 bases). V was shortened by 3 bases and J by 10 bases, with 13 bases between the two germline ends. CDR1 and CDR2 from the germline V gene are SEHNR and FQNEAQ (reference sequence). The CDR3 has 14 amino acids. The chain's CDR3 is CASSFQGERSPLHF. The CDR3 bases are TGTGCCAGCAGCTTTCAAGGGGAGCGGTCACCCCTCCACTTT.

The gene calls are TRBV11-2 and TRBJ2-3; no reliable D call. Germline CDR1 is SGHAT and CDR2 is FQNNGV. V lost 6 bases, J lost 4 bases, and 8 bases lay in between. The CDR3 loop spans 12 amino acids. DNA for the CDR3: TGTGCCAGCAGGGGGTTCCCAGATACGCAGTATTTT. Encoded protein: CASRGFPDTQYF.

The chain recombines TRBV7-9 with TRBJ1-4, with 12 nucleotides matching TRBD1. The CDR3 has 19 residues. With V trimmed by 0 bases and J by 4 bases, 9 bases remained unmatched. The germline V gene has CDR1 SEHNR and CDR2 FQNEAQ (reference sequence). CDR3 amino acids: CASSLARGTGGRSNEKLFF. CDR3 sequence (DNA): TGTGCCAGCAGCTTAGCACGCGGGACAGGGGGCCGTAGTAATGAAAAACTGTTTTTT.

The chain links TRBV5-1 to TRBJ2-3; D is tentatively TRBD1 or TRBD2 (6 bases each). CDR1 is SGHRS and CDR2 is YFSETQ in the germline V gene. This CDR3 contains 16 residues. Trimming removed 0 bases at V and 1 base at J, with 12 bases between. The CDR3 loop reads CASSLAQGTGTDTQYF. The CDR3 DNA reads TGCGCCAGCAGCTTGGCTCAGGGGACTGGCACAGATACGCAGTATTTT. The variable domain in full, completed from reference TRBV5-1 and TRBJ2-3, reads KAGVTQTPRYLIKTRGQQVTLSCSPISGHRSVSWYQQTPGQGLQFLFEYFSETQRNKGNFPGRFSGRQFSNSRSEMNVSTLELGDSALYLCASSLAQGTGTDTQYFGPGTRLTVL.

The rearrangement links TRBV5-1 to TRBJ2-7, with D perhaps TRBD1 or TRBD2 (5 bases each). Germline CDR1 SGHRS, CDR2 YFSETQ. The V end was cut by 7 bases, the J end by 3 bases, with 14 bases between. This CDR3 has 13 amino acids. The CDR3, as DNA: TGCGCCAGCGGGGACGGACTGAGCTACGAGCAGTACTTC. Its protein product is CASGDGLSYEQYF.

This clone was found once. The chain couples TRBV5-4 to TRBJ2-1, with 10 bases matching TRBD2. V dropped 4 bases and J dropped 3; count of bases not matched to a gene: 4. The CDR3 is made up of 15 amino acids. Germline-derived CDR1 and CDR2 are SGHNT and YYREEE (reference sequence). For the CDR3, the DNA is TGTGCCAGCAGCGCACGGACTAGCGGCTACAATGAGCAGTTCTTC. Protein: CASSARTSGYNEQFF.

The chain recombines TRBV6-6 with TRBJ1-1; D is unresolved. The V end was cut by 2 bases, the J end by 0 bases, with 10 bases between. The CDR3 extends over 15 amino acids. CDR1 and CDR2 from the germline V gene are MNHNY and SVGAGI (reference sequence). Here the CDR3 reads CASSYGEGMNTEAFF. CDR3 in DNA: TGTGCCAGCAGTTACGGAGAAGGGATGAACACTGAAGCTTTCTTT.

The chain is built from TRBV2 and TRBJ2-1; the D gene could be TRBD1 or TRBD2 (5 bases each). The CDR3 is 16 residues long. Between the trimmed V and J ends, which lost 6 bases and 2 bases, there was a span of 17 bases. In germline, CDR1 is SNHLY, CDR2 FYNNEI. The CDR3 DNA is TGTGCCAGCAGCCGCCGACCGGGACCTCCCTACAATGAGCAGTTCTTC. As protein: CASSRRPGPPYNEQFF.

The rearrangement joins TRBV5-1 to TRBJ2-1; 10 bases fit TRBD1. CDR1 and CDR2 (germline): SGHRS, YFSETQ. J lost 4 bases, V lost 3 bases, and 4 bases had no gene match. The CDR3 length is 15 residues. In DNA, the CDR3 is TGCGCCAGCAGCTCCCGGGACAGGGGTTACAATGAGCAGTTCTTC. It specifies CASSSRDRGYNEQFF.

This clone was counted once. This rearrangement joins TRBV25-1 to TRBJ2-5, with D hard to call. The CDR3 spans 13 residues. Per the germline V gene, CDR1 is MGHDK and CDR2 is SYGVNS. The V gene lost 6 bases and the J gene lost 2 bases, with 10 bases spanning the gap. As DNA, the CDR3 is TGTGCCAGCAGAGACCCTCCGCAAGAGACCCAGTACTTC. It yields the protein CASRDPPQETQYF.

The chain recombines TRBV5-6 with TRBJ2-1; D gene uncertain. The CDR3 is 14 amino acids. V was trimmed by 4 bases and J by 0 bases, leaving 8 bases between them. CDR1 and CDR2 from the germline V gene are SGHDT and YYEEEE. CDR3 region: CASSVSSSYNEQFF. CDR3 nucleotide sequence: TGTGCCAGCAGCGTTTCCTCCTCCTACAATGAGCAGTTCTTC.

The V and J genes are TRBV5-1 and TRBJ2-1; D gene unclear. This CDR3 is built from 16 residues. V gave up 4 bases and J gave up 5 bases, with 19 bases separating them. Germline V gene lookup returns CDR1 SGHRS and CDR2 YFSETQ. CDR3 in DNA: TGCGCCAGCAGCACCTTCCTACAACTTCAGGACAATGAGCAGTTCTTC. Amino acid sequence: CASSTFLQLQDNEQFF.

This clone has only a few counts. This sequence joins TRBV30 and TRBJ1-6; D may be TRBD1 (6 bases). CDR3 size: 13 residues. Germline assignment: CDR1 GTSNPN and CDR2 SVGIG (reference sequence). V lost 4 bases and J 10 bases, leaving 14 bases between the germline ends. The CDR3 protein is CAWMGGRDSPLHF. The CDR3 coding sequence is TGTGCCTGGATGGGGGGCAGGGACTCACCCCTCCACTTT.

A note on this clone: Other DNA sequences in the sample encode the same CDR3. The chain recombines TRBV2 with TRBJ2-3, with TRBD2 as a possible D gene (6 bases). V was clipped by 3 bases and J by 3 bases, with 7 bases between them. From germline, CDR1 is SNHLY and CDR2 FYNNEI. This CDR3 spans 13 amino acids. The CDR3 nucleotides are TGTGCCAGCAGTGAGGAGGGGACAGATACGCAGTATTTT. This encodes CASSEEGTDTQYF.

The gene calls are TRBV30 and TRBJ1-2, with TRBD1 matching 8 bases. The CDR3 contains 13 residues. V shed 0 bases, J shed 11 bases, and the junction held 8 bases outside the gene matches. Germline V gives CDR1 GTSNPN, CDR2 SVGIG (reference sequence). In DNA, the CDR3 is TGTGCCTGGAGTGTACTTGGGACAGGTCTTTACACCTTC. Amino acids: CAWSVLGTGLYTF.